The clone carrying this TCR beta chain occurred a few times. The data derive from a study of T-cell memory formation after mild COVID-19. TCRdb passed the 5' RACE reads through MiXCR, listing each CDR3 protein once. The table shows around 82,000 distinct CDR3 sequences, with 9.5% to 15% occurring only once. There are 17 residues in the CDR3. J was trimmed by 4 bases and V by 1 base; bases with no gene match: 8. The germline gives CDR1 DFQATT, CDR2 SNEGSKA (reference sequence). The rearrangement links TRBV20-1 to TRBJ2-5; TRBD2 agrees at 14 bases. This TCR was recovered from a young man who had mild COVID-19 (a few samples of this study predate the infection). Cell type and time point are not known. Source material: PBMCs or a T cell subset sorted from them (not recorded which). CDR3 coding DNA: TGCAGTGCTAGAGCCCTGACTAGCGGGGGGGCCGGAGAGACCCAGTACTTC. It codes for CSARALTSGGAGETQYF.